This T cell receptor beta chain comes out of a study of cytomegalovirus exposure and HLA in healthy donors (TCRdb year 2017). General notes on the study: A later analysis indicated that the 120 validation repertoires were generated on the platform also employed for the 670 or so repertoires of the first cohort. The aim of the study was to test whether cataloging public T cell receptors could identify signatures of past pathogen exposure. To predict cytomegalovirus infection status, the study brought together high-throughput TCR immunosequencing, statistical association of individual TCRs with disease status, and machine learning. Besides the first cohort of around 670 subjects, a separate validation cohort made up of 120 different subjects was used. Study-wide conclusions, independent of this receptor: The study listed 164 TCR beta chains as associated with cytomegalovirus. In vitro tests confirmed that a few of the cytomegalovirus-associated TCR beta chains recognize cytomegalovirus antigens. It was suggested by the authors that the approach could potentially be generalized to other disease states and immunological phenotypes. Cytomegalovirus status was reported to be diagnosed by the classifier with high specificity and sensitivity in both the original and validation cohorts. The validation cohort had no HLA typing available for a later analysis, so co-occurrence within that cohort was assessed over all 120 or so repertoires. A later analysis found that TCRs clustered in the first cohort also tended to co-occur in the 120 or so validation repertoires, with more than 90% of cluster scores above 0. Across donors, most TCR sequences were observed very rarely, whereas some public TCRs were present in many individuals.

The library relied on the immunoSEQ multiplex PCR assay. In the original analysis: To diagnose cytomegalovirus status from the catalog of TCR beta chain sequences, a statistical classification framework was built. In TCRdb, the immuneACCESS table is reduced to in-frame sequences with V and J assigned. These tables do not hold every clone; where another copy was compared, an unresolved V gene accounts for under half, and the others remain unexplained. That table gives V, J and clone size, and the DNA gave D and trimming. For this sample the table gives 250,000 to 350,000 clones, of which approximately 88% were detected only once. The top ten clones comprise over 0.7% of the sample. Turning to this clone: Its specific antigen is unknown. Base qualities are not provided; no much larger clone lies one nucleotide away.

The donors were included in the validation cohort of roughly 130 subjects, a group kept apart from the approximately 700-subject first cohort. From the cysteine up to the phenylalanine, the CDR3 has a length of 13 residues. Here the CDR3 DNA is all that survives: 39 bases in frame from base 1. Relative to germline, V is missing 3 bases and J is missing 4 bases, with 1 base of the junction outside any gene match. CDR1 and CDR2 (SGHTA, FQGNSA) derive from the germline V gene. The clonotype comes from a woman between 18 and 29 years old in good health and CMV-seronegative. Sequenced sample: PBMCs. The V and J segments used are TRBV7-2 and TRBJ2-7; TRBD2 lines up with 9 middle nucleotides. The nucleotide sequence is given as TGTGCCAGCAGCTTGGCGGGAGGGTACGAGCAGTACTTC. Translation gives CASSLAGGYEQYF.